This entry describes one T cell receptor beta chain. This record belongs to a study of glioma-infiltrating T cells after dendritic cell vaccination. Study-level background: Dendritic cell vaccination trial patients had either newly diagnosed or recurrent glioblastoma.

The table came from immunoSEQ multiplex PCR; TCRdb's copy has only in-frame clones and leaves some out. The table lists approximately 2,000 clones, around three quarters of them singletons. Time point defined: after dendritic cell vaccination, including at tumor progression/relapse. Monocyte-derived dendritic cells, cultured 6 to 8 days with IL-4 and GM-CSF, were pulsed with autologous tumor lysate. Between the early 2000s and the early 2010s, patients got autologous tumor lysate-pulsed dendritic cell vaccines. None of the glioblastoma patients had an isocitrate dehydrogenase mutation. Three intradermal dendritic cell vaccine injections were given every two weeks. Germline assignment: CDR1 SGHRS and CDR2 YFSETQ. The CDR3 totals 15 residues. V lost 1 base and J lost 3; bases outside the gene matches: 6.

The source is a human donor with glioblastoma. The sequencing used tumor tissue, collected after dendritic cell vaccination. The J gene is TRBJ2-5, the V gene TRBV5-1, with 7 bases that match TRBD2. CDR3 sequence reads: CASSLLLADEETQYF. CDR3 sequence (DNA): TGCGCCAGCAGCTTGCTCCTAGCGGACGAAGAGACCCAGTACTTC.